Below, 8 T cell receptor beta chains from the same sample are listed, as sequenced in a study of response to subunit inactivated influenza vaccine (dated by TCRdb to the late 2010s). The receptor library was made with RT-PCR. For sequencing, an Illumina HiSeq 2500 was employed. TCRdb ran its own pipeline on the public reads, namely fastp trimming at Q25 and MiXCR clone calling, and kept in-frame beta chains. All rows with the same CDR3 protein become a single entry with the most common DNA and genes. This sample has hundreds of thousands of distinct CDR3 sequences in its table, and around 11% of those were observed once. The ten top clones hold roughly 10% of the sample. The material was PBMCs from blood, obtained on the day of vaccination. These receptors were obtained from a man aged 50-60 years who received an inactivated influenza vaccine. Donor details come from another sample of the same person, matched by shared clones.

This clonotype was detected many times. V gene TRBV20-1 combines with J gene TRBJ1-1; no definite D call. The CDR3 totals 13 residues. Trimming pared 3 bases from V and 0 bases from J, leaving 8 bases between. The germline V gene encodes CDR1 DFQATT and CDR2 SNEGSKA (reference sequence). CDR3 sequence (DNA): TGCAGTGCTAGTGAGGGCCTGAACACTGAAGCTTTCTTT. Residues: CSASEGLNTEAFF.

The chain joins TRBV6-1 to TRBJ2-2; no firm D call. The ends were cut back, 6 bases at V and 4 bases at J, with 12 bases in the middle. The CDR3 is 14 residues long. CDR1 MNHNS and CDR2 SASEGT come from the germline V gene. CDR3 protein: CASSPDTSTGELFF. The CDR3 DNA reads TGTGCCAGCAGCCCAGACACGTCCACCGGGGAGCTGTTTTTT.

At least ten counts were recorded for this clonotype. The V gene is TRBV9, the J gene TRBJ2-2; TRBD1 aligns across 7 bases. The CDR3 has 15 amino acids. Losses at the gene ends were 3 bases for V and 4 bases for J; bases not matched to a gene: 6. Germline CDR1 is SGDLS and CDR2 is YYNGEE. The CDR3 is CASSAAGTATGELFF. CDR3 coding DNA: TGTGCCAGCAGCGCAGCCGGGACAGCCACCGGGGAGCTGTTTTTT.

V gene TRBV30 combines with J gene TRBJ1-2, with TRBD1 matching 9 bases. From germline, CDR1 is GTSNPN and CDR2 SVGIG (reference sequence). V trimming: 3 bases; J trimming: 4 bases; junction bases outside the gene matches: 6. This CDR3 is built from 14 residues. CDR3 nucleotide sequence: TGTGCCTGGAGAGTACAGGGGGCGTCCTATGGCTACACCTTC. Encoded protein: CAWRVQGASYGYTF.

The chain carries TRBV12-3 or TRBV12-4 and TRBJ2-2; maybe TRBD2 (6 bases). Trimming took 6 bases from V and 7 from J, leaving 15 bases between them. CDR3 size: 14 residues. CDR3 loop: CASSPSRRGGELFF. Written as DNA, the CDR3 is TGTGCCAGCAGCCCCTCGCGGCGGGGCGGGGAGCTGTTTTTT.

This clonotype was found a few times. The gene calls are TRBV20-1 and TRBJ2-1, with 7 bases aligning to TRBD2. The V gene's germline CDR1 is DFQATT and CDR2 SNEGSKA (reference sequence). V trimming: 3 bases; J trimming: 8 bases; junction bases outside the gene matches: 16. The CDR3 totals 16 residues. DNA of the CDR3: TGCAGTGCTAGGGTCCTTGCGGGAGAGGGACCCGATGAGCAGTTCTTC. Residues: CSARVLAGEGPDEQFF.

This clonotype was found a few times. The CDR3 spells CASLLSASSYNEQFF. The DNA of the CDR3 is TGTGCCAGCCTACTGAGCGCTAGCTCCTACAATGAGCAGTTCTTC. The chain recombines TRBV7-2 with TRBJ2-1; D unresolved. The V gene's germline CDR1 is SGHTA and CDR2 FQGNSA. Between the trimmed V and J ends, which lost 8 bases and 0 bases, there was a span of 14 bases. The CDR3 sequence is 15 residues long.

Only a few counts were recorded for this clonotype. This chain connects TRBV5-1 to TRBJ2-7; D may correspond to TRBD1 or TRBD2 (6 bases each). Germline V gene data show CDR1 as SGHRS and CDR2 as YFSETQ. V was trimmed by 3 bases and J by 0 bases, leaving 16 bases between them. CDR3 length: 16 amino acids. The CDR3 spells CASSSLPGGLSYEQYF. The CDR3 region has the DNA TGCGCCAGCAGCTCACTCCCCGGGGGCCTCTCCTACGAGCAGTACTTC.